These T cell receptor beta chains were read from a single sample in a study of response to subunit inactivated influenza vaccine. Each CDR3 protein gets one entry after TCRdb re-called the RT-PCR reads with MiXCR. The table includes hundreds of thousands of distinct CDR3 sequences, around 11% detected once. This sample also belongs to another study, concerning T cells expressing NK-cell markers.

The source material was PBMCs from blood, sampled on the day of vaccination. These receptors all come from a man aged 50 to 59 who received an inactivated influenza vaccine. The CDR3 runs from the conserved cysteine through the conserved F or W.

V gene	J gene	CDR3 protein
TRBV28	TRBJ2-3	CASSLWGDTQYF
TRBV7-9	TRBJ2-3	CASSLDGGYTDTQYF
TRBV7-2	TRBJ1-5	CASKMDSSNQPQHF
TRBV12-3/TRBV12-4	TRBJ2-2	CASSPWGQGPTGELFF
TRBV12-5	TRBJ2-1	CASGGGTSGPNEQFF
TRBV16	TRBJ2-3	CASSQTASLGRGTDTQYF
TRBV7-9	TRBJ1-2	CASSLGGPTF
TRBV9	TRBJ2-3	CASSQLPPPGAAADTQYF
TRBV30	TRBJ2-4	CAWGGQGGAKNIQYF
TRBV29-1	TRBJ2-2	CSVAGRNTGELFF
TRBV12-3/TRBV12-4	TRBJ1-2	CASSGQVHGYTF
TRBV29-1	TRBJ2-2	CSGVDNANTGELFF
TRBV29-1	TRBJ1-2	CSVEEDSPSGYTF
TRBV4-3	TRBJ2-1	CASSQADLAEHYNEQFF
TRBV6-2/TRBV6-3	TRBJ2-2	CASYSTPSGGWNTGELFF
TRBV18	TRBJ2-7	CASSPTGLAGYEQYF
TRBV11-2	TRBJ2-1	CASSSPKGASYNEQFF
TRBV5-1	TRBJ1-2	CASRKGGDAYGYTF
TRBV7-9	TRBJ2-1	CTSSLSPYEQFF
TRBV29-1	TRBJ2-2	CSVPDHANTGELFF
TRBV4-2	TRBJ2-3	CASSQGNRGLGDTQYF
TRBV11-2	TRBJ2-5	CASSSGWRTSGTQETQYF
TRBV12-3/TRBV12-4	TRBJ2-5	CASSSSGEGQETQYF
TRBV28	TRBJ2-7	CASSFLALSYEQYF
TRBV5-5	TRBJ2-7	CASSLWTAYEQYF
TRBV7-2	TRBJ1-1	CASSRQGPPEAFF
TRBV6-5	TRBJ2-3	CASSYSTSGEDTDTQYF
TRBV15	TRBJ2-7	CATSRDFSSGYEQYF
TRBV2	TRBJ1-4	CASSATGTVREKLFF
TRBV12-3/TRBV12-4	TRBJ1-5	CASTGQGGNQPQHF
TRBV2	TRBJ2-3	CASSVNRRSTDTQYF